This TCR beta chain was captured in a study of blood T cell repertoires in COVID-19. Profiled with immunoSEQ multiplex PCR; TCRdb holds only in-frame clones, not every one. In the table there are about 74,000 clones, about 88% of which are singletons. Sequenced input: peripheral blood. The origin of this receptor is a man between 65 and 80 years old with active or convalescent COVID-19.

The CDR3 nucleotides are TGTGCCAGCAGTACCAGGGGCCACGAGCAGTACTTC. It encodes CASSTRGHEQYF. The chain employs TRBV6-2 or TRBV6-3 and TRBJ2-7; tentative D call: TRBD1 (6 bases). There are 12 residues in the CDR3. Germline lookup yields CDR1 MNHEY and CDR2 SVGEGT. Trimming stripped 5 bases from V and 5 bases from J, with 10 bases between.